This T cell receptor (beta chain) derives from a study of T cell changes during pregnancy in multiple sclerosis. Clones were read by immunoSEQ multiplex PCR, and TCRdb kept only the in-frame ones, dropping some. The sample has 30,000 to 35,000 clones, 85% to 90% seen once. Sequences were derived from CD8+ T cells from peripheral blood mononuclear cells, sampled after pregnancy. This clonotype was obtained from a female donor with multiple sclerosis, enrolled in a pregnancy study.

This CDR3 is CASGKRTDTQYF. The CDR3 DNA sequence: TGTGCCAGTGGCAAGCGGACAGATACGCAGTATTTT. The genes are TRBV2 and TRBJ2-3; weak D call: TRBD2 (5 bases). Germline-derived CDR1 and CDR2 are SNHLY and FYNNEI. This CDR3 contains 12 residues. V lost 9 bases, J lost 3 bases, and 10 bases lay in between.